The rows below give T cell receptor beta chains drawn from one sample of a study of cytomegalovirus exposure and HLA in healthy donors. Assay: immunoSEQ multiplex PCR; the TCRdb copy retains only in-frame clones and omits some. This table holds 95,000 to 150,000 clones, 85% to 90% found once. Input material: PBMCs. The receptors here all came from a woman between 18 and 29 years old in good health and CMV-seropositive. Both conserved end residues are part of each CDR3. Fields, in order: clone size, V gene, J gene, D gene, CDR3 protein, CDR3 DNA. D genes are given only for firm matches. Clone size is stated in some rows and not others, as once, few, many or a class when expanded.

clone size: .; V gene: TRBV6-5; J gene: TRBJ2-2; D gene: TRBD2; CDR3 protein: CASSYGGVETGELFF; CDR3 DNA: TGTGCCAGCAGTTACGGGGGGGTTGAAACCGGGGAGCTGTTTTTT
clone size: .; V gene: TRBV15; J gene: TRBJ2-2; D gene: TRBD2; CDR3 protein: CATSRGLAGAMNTGELFF; CDR3 DNA: TGTGCCACCAGCAGAGGTCTAGCGGGGGCCATGAACACCGGGGAGCTGTTTTTT
clone size: .; V gene: TRBV7-8; J gene: TRBJ1-6; D gene: .; CDR3 protein: CASSLARKNSPLHF; CDR3 DNA: TGTGCCAGCAGCTTAGCGCGGAAGAATTCACCCCTCCACTTT
clone size: .; V gene: TRBV27; J gene: TRBJ2-7; D gene: TRBD2; CDR3 protein: CTSSLRRTGLAGYEQYF; CDR3 DNA: TGTACCAGCAGTTTAAGAAGGACGGGACTAGCGGGCTACGAGCAGTACTTC
clone size: .; V gene: TRBV19; J gene: TRBJ2-7; D gene: TRBD1; CDR3 protein: CASSSRTGIYEQYF; CDR3 DNA: TGTGCCAGTAGTTCCAGGACAGGGATTTACGAGCAGTACTTC
clone size: few; V gene: TRBV5-1; J gene: TRBJ2-7; D gene: .; CDR3 protein: CASSPGTYEQYF; CDR3 DNA: TGCGCCAGCAGCCCCGGGACCTACGAGCAGTACTTC
clone size: .; V gene: TRBV2; J gene: TRBJ2-3; D gene: TRBD2; CDR3 protein: CASSDFGLADRTDTQYF; CDR3 DNA: TGTGCCAGCAGTGACTTCGGACTAGCGGACCGCACAGATACGCAGTATTTT
clone size: .; V gene: TRBV29-1; J gene: TRBJ1-1; D gene: .; CDR3 protein: CSVNTGQLNTEAFF; CDR3 DNA: TGCAGCGTTAATACAGGACAGTTGAACACTGAAGCTTTCTTT
clone size: .; V gene: TRBV9; J gene: TRBJ2-7; D gene: TRBD2; CDR3 protein: CASSSQAAGGAYEQYF; CDR3 DNA: TGTGCCAGCAGCTCCCAGGCGGCGGGGGGTGCGTACGAGCAGTACTTC
clone size: .; V gene: TRBV5-5; J gene: TRBJ2-3; D gene: .; CDR3 protein: CASSFGLTTRDTQYF; CDR3 DNA: TGTGCCAGCAGCTTTGGACTAACGACGAGGGATACGCAGTATTTT
clone size: .; V gene: TRBV29-1; J gene: TRBJ1-1; D gene: .; CDR3 protein: CSVDPGRTEAFF; CDR3 DNA: TGCAGCGTTGATCCCGGGAGGACTGAAGCTTTCTTT
clone size: .; V gene: TRBV23-1; J gene: TRBJ2-7; D gene: .; CDR3 protein: CASSQSRAAGGKPYEQYF; CDR3 DNA: TGCGCCAGCAGTCAATCGCGGGCTGCAGGTGGGAAGCCCTACGAGCAGTACTTC
clone size: .; V gene: TRBV7-9; J gene: TRBJ1-1; D gene: .; CDR3 protein: CASSSSQRVNTEAFF; CDR3 DNA: TGTGCCAGCAGCTCAAGCCAGCGAGTGAACACTGAAGCTTTCTTT
clone size: once; V gene: TRBV5-1; J gene: TRBJ2-3; D gene: .; CDR3 protein: CASSPRQSVDTQYF; CDR3 DNA: TGCGCCAGCAGCCCCAGACAGTCGGTAGATACGCAGTATTTT
clone size: .; V gene: TRBV5-4; J gene: TRBJ1-6; D gene: .; CDR3 protein: CASSFLAGANSPLHF; CDR3 DNA: TGTGCCAGCAGCTTTCTGGCAGGGGCTAATTCACCCCTCCACTTT
clone size: .; V gene: TRBV6-1; J gene: TRBJ1-2; D gene: TRBD1; CDR3 protein: CASSLRTGEGYTF; CDR3 DNA: TGTGCCAGCAGTCTACGGACAGGGGAGGGCTACACCTTC
clone size: .; V gene: TRBV6-5; J gene: TRBJ1-5; D gene: .; CDR3 protein: CASRSGGAFNQPQHF; CDR3 DNA: TGTGCCAGCAGATCCGGGGGGGCCTTCAATCAGCCCCAGCATTTT
clone size: .; V gene: TRBV5-6; J gene: TRBJ1-6; D gene: TRBD1; CDR3 protein: CASSLPGQGTGNSPLHF; CDR3 DNA: TGTGCCAGCAGCTTGCCGGGACAGGGGACGGGTAATTCACCCCTCCACTTT
clone size: .; V gene: TRBV11-2; J gene: TRBJ2-7; D gene: TRBD2; CDR3 protein: CASSRTSGSYEQYF; CDR3 DNA: TGTGCCAGCAGCCGGACTAGCGGTTCCTACGAGCAGTACTTC
clone size: .; V gene: TRBV9; J gene: TRBJ2-1; D gene: .; CDR3 protein: CASSPPTGSSYNEQFF; CDR3 DNA: TGTGCCAGCAGCCCCCCAACAGGAAGCTCCTACAATGAGCAGTTCTTC
clone size: .; V gene: TRBV19; J gene: TRBJ1-5; D gene: TRBD1; CDR3 protein: CASKTGGINQPQHF; CDR3 DNA: TGTGCCAGTAAAACAGGGGGGATCAATCAGCCCCAGCATTTT
clone size: .; V gene: TRBV18; J gene: TRBJ1-5; D gene: TRBD1; CDR3 protein: CASSPRQGQPQHF; CDR3 DNA: TGTGCCAGCTCACCGCGACAGGGCCAGCCCCAGCATTTT
clone size: .; V gene: TRBV4-1; J gene: TRBJ2-3; D gene: .; CDR3 protein: CASSQKRFTDTQYF; CDR3 DNA: TGCGCCAGCAGCCAAAAACGGTTCACAGATACGCAGTATTTT
clone size: .; V gene: TRBV5-4; J gene: TRBJ1-2; D gene: TRBD1; CDR3 protein: CASSPDRGRGYTF; CDR3 DNA: TGTGCCAGCAGTCCCGACAGGGGCAGGGGCTACACCTTC
clone size: .; V gene: TRBV4-1; J gene: TRBJ1-5; D gene: .; CDR3 protein: CASSQEMGGGNQPQHF; CDR3 DNA: TGCGCCAGCAGCCAAGAAATGGGGGGTGGCAATCAGCCCCAGCATTTT
clone size: .; V gene: TRBV11-3; J gene: TRBJ2-5; D gene: .; CDR3 protein: CASSPPSAQETQYF; CDR3 DNA: TGTGCCAGCAGCCCTCCTAGCGCCCAAGAGACCCAGTACTTC
clone size: .; V gene: TRBV11-2; J gene: TRBJ1-2; D gene: .; CDR3 protein: CASSPGRGSLIYGYTF; CDR3 DNA: TGTGCCAGCAGCCCCGGGCGGGGAAGTCTTATCTATGGCTACACCTTC
clone size: .; V gene: TRBV25-1; J gene: TRBJ2-7; D gene: TRBD2; CDR3 protein: CASSGATSGRIYEQYF; CDR3 DNA: TGTGCCAGCAGTGGCGCCACTAGCGGGAGGATCTACGAGCAGTACTTC
clone size: .; V gene: TRBV27; J gene: TRBJ2-7; D gene: .; CDR3 protein: CASASGTTYEQYF; CDR3 DNA: TGTGCCAGCGCTTCCGGGACAACCTACGAGCAGTACTTC
clone size: .; V gene: TRBV5-6; J gene: TRBJ2-7; D gene: TRBD1; CDR3 protein: CASSKRTGYYEQYF; CDR3 DNA: TGTGCCAGCAGCAAAAGGACAGGTTACTACGAGCAGTACTTC
clone size: .; V gene: TRBV18; J gene: TRBJ1-1; D gene: .; CDR3 protein: CASSPQGGTEAFF; CDR3 DNA: TGTGCCAGCTCACCACAGGGGGGGACTGAAGCTTTCTTT
clone size: .; V gene: TRBV18; J gene: TRBJ2-1; D gene: TRBD2; CDR3 protein: CASSPGLAIPNEQFF; CDR3 DNA: TGTGCCAGCTCACCAGGACTAGCGATCCCCAATGAGCAGTTCTTC
clone size: once; V gene: TRBV14; J gene: TRBJ1-4; D gene: .; CDR3 protein: CASSRLDSDNEKLFF; CDR3 DNA: TGTGCCAGCAGCCGATTGGACAGCGATAATGAAAAACTGTTTTTT
clone size: .; V gene: TRBV18; J gene: TRBJ1-5; D gene: TRBD1; CDR3 protein: CASSRSRQGYFEPQHF; CDR3 DNA: TGTGCCAGCTCGCGATCGAGACAGGGGTATTTTGAGCCCCAGCATTTT
clone size: .; V gene: TRBV19; J gene: TRBJ1-5; D gene: .; CDR3 protein: CASGLYSNQPQHF; CDR3 DNA: TGTGCCAGCGGACTGTATAGCAATCAGCCCCAGCATTTT
clone size: .; V gene: TRBV27; J gene: TRBJ1-1; D gene: .; CDR3 protein: CASSLTGRTEAFF; CDR3 DNA: TGTGCCAGCAGTCTAACAGGGCGGACTGAAGCTTTCTTT
clone size: few; V gene: TRBV11-3; J gene: TRBJ1-2; D gene: TRBD1; CDR3 protein: CASSSRGSWYGYTF; CDR3 DNA: TGTGCCAGCAGCTCCAGGGGGAGTTGGTATGGCTACACCTTC
clone size: few; V gene: TRBV19; J gene: TRBJ1-2; D gene: TRBD1; CDR3 protein: CASKQGAIGYTF; CDR3 DNA: TGTGCCAGTAAGCAGGGGGCGATTGGCTACACCTTC
clone size: .; V gene: TRBV7-9; J gene: TRBJ2-7; D gene: .; CDR3 protein: CASSPRRGEQYF; CDR3 DNA: TGTGCCAGCAGCCCCCGCAGGGGCGAGCAGTACTTC